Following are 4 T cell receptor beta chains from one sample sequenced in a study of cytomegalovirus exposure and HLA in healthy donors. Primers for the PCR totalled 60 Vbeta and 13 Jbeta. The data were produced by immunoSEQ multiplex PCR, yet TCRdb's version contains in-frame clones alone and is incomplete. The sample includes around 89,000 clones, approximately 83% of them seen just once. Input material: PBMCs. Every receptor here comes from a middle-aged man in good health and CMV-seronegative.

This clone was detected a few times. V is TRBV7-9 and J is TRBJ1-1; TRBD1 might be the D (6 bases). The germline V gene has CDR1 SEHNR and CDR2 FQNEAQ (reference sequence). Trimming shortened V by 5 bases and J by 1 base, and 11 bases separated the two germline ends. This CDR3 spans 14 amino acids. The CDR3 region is CASSRRGRNTEAFF. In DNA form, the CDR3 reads TGTGCCAGCAGCCGAAGGGGGAGGAACACTGAAGCTTTCTTT.

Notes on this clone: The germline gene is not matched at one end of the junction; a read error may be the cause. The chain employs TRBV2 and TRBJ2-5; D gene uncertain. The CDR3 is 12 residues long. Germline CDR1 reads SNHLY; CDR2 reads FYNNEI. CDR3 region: CASSDRHRRTNF. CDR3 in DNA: TGTGCCAGCAGTGATCGTCACCGCAGAACTAACTTC.

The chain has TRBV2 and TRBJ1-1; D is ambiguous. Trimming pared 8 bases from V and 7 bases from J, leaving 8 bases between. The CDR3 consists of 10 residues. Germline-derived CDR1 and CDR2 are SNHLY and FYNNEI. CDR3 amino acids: CASGIVEAFF. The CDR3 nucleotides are TGTGCCAGCGGTATAGTTGAAGCTTTCTTT.

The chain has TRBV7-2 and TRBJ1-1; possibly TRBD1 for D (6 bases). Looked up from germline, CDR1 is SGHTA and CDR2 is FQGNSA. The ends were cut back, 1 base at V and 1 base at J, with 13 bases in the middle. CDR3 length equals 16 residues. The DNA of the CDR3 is TGTGCCAGCAGCTTAGTACAGGGCTTGAAGAACACTGAAGCTTTCTTT. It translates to CASSLVQGLKNTEAFF.